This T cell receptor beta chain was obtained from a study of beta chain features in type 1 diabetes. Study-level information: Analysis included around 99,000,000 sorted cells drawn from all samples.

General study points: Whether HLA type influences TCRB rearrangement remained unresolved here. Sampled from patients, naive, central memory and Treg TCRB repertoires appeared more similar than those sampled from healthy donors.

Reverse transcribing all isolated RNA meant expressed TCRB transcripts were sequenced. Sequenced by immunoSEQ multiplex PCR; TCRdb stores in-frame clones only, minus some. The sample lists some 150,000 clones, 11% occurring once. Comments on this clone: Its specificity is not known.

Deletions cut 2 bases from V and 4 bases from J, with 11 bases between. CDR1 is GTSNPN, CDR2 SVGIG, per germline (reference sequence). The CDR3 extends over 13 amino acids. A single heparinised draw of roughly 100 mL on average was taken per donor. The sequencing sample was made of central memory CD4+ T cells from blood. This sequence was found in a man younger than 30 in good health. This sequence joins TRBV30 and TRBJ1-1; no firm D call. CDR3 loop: CAWSLLPLTEAFF. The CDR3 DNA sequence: TGTGCCTGGAGTTTGTTACCGCTCACTGAAGCTTTCTTT.